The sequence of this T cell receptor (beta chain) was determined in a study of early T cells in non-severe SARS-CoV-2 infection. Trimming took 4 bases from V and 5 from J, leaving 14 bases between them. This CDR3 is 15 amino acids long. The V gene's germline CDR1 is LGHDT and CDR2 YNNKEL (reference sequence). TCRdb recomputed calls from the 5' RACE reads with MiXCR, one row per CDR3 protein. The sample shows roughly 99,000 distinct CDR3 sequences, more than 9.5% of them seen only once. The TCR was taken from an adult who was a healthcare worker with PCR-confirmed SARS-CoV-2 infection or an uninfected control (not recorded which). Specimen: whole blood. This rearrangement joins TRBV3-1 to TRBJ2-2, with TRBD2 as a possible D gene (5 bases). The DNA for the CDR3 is TGTGCCAGCAGCCCACCCTTACTAGAAACCGGGGAGCTGTTTTTT. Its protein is CASSPPLLETGELFF.